This T cell receptor beta chain was sequenced for a study of blood T cell repertoires in COVID-19. Study information: From the United States, Italy and Spain came samples of acute and convalescent COVID-19. PBMCs, B-cell-depleted T cells, or T cells were the source of the cDNA or gDNA that made up the material.

The length of the CDR3 is 15 residues. Trimming stripped 0 bases from V and 2 bases from J, with 8 bases between. CDR1 and CDR2 (germline): KGHSH, LQKENI. Per the original methods: Cell counts per sample came from amplifying reference gene primers. Profiling relied on immunoSEQ multiplex PCR, and the TCRdb table lists in-frame clones only, not all of them. V and J calls and clone size are given by that table; D and trimming were obtained from the DNA. The sample contains approximately 150,000 clones, around nine tenths of which appear only once. This chain uses TRBV18 with TRBJ1-3; possibly TRBD1 for D (5 bases). This TCR derives from a man in his 70s with active COVID-19. Sequenced input: peripheral blood. Here the CDR3 reads CASSPPARAGNTIYF. As DNA, the CDR3 is TGTGCCAGCTCACCACCCGCCAGGGCTGGAAACACCATATATTTT.